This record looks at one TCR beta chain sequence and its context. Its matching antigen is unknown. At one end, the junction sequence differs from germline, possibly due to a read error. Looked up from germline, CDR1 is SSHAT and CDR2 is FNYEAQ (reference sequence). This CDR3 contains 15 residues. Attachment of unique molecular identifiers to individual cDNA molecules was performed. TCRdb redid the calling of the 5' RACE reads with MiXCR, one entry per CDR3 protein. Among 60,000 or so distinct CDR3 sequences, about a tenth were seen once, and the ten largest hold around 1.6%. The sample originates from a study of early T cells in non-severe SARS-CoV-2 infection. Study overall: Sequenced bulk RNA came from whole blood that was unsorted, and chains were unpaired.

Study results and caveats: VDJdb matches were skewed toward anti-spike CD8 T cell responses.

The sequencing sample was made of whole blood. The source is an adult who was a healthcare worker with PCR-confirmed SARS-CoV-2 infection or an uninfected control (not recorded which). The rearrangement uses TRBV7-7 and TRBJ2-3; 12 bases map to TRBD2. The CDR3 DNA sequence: TGTGCTAGCAGCCCAGGACTAGCGGGGCGAGATACGCAGTATTTT. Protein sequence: CASSPGLAGRDTQYF.